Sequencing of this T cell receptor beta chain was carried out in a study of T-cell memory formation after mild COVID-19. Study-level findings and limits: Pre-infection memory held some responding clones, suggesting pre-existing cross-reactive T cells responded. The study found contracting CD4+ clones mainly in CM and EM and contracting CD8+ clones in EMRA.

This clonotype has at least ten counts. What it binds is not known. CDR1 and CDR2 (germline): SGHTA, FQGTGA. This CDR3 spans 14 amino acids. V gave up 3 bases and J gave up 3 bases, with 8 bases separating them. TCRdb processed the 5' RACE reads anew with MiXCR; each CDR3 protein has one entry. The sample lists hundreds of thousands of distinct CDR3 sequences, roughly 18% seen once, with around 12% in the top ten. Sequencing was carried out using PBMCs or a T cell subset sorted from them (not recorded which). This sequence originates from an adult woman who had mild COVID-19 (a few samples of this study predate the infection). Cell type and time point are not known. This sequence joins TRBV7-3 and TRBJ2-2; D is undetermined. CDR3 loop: CASSLSDDTGELFF. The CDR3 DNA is TGTGCCAGCAGCTTGAGCGATGACACCGGGGAGCTGTTTTTT.